Listed below are T cell receptor beta chains from one sample, sequenced in a study of blood T cell repertoires in COVID-19. The protocol was immunoSEQ multiplex PCR, while the TCRdb copy is restricted to in-frame clones and leaves out a portion. This repertoire shows roughly 230,000 clones, around 84% found once; its top ten account for over 9.5%. Sample: peripheral blood. Receptors originate from a woman of 80 years or more with COVID-19, enrolled during active disease. Both conserved end residues are part of each CDR3. The order of the fields is J gene, clone size, CDR3 length, V gene, D gene, CDR3 protein, CDR3 DNA. D genes are given only for firm matches. Not all rows give a size; the values are once, few, many and, for expanded clones, a class.

J gene: TRBJ1-2; clone size: .; CDR3 length: 13; V gene: TRBV27; D gene: TRBD1; CDR3 protein: CASRPDRGGGYTF; CDR3 DNA: TGTGCCAGCAGACCCGACAGGGGCGGTGGCTACACCTTC
J gene: TRBJ2-7; clone size: .; CDR3 length: 15; V gene: TRBV28; D gene: TRBD1; CDR3 protein: CASSSTGTGSHEQYF; CDR3 DNA: TGTGCCAGCAGCTCCACCGGGACAGGGTCCCACGAGCAGTACTTC
J gene: TRBJ2-1; clone size: .; CDR3 length: 14; V gene: TRBV5-1; D gene: TRBD2; CDR3 protein: CASSAIAGDNEQFF; CDR3 DNA: TGCGCCAGCAGCGCCATAGCGGGGGATAATGAGCAGTTCTTC
J gene: TRBJ1-4; clone size: .; CDR3 length: 14; V gene: TRBV5-6; D gene: TRBD1; CDR3 protein: CASSLGDRAEKLFF; CDR3 DNA: TGTGCCAGCAGCTTGGGGGACAGGGCTGAAAAACTGTTTTTT
J gene: TRBJ2-5; clone size: .; CDR3 length: 15; V gene: TRBV7-2; D gene: .; CDR3 protein: CASSLITGAQETQYF; CDR3 DNA: TGTGCCAGCAGTTTAATAACAGGTGCCCAAGAGACCCAGTACTTC
J gene: TRBJ1-1; clone size: .; CDR3 length: 14; V gene: TRBV13; D gene: TRBD1; CDR3 protein: CASSLNRGNAEAFF; CDR3 DNA: TGTGCCAGCAGCTTAAACAGGGGAAACGCTGAAGCTTTCTTT
J gene: TRBJ1-5; clone size: .; CDR3 length: 14; V gene: TRBV28; D gene: .; CDR3 protein: CASSLRRGYQPQHF; CDR3 DNA: TGTGCCAGCAGTTTAAGAAGGGGGTATCAGCCCCAGCATTTT
J gene: TRBJ1-5; clone size: .; CDR3 length: 13; V gene: TRBV6-2/TRBV6-3; D gene: .; CDR3 protein: CASSYSTSQPQHF; CDR3 DNA: TGTGCCAGCAGTTACTCGACAAGCCAGCCCCAGCATTTT
J gene: TRBJ2-1; clone size: .; CDR3 length: 13; V gene: TRBV6-6; D gene: TRBD2; CDR3 protein: CASSLTSGNEQFF; CDR3 DNA: TGTGCCAGCAGCCTGACTAGCGGCAATGAGCAGTTCTTC
J gene: TRBJ1-1; clone size: .; CDR3 length: 14; V gene: TRBV28; D gene: .; CDR3 protein: CASQQLTDSAEAFF; CDR3 DNA: TGTGCCAGCCAACAACTAACCGATAGTGCTGAAGCTTTCTTT
J gene: TRBJ2-3; clone size: once; CDR3 length: 18; V gene: TRBV19; D gene: TRBD1; CDR3 protein: CASSTADRDHFRADTQYF; CDR3 DNA: TGTGCCAGTAGTACCGCGGACAGGGACCATTTTAGGGCAGATACGCAGTATTTT
J gene: TRBJ1-2; clone size: .; CDR3 length: 12; V gene: TRBV6-5; D gene: .; CDR3 protein: CASTSGGSGYTF; CDR3 DNA: TGTGCCAGCACCTCCGGGGGGAGCGGCTACACCTTC
J gene: TRBJ2-5; clone size: .; CDR3 length: 18; V gene: TRBV13; D gene: TRBD2; CDR3 protein: CASSSFGPSGGKQETQYF; CDR3 DNA: TGTGCCAGCAGCTCCTTCGGGCCTAGCGGGGGGAAACAAGAGACCCAGTACTTC
J gene: TRBJ1-1; clone size: .; CDR3 length: 13; V gene: TRBV2; D gene: .; CDR3 protein: CASGGGQGTEAFF; CDR3 DNA: TGTGCCAGCGGGGGAGGGCAAGGGACTGAAGCTTTCTTT
J gene: TRBJ1-2; clone size: .; CDR3 length: 13; V gene: TRBV19; D gene: .; CDR3 protein: CASSPRERYGYTF; CDR3 DNA: TGTGCCAGTAGTCCCCGGGAGCGGTATGGCTACACCTTC
J gene: TRBJ1-2; clone size: .; CDR3 length: 13; V gene: TRBV2; D gene: .; CDR3 protein: CASSDTSGYGYTF; CDR3 DNA: TGTGCCAGCAGTGATACCAGCGGCTATGGCTACACCTTC
J gene: TRBJ2-5; clone size: once; CDR3 length: 17; V gene: TRBV3-1/TRBV3-2; D gene: TRBD2; CDR3 protein: CASSQVARLAGGETQYF; CDR3 DNA: TGTGCCAGCAGCCAAGTCGCTAGACTAGCGGGGGGAGAGACCCAGTACTTC
J gene: TRBJ1-2; clone size: .; CDR3 length: 16; V gene: TRBV7-9; D gene: .; CDR3 protein: CASSPTVDRFRNGYTF; CDR3 DNA: TGTGCCAGCAGCCCAACCGTAGACAGGTTTCGGAATGGCTACACCTTC
J gene: TRBJ1-1; clone size: once; CDR3 length: 14; V gene: TRBV19; D gene: .; CDR3 protein: CASTNGGRGSEAFF; CDR3 DNA: TGTGCCAGTACCAATGGTGGCAGAGGATCTGAAGCTTTCTTT
J gene: TRBJ2-5; clone size: .; CDR3 length: 16; V gene: TRBV7-2; D gene: TRBD1; CDR3 protein: CASSPRPRTGGETQYF; CDR3 DNA: TGTGCCAGCAGCCCTCGACCCCGGACAGGGGGGGAGACCCAGTACTTC
J gene: TRBJ2-3; clone size: few; CDR3 length: 16; V gene: TRBV7-2; D gene: .; CDR3 protein: CASSFGVRLATDTQYF; CDR3 DNA: TGTGCCAGCAGCTTCGGTGTCCGGCTAGCGACAGATACGCAGTATTTT
J gene: TRBJ1-2; clone size: .; CDR3 length: 14; V gene: TRBV6-1; D gene: .; CDR3 protein: CASSEGGQLYGYTF; CDR3 DNA: TGTGCCAGCAGTGAAGGTGGGCAGCTCTATGGCTACACCTTC
J gene: TRBJ1-1; clone size: .; CDR3 length: 14; V gene: TRBV20-1; D gene: TRBD1; CDR3 protein: CSASRTGVNTEAFF; CDR3 DNA: TGCAGTGCTAGTCGGACAGGGGTCAACACTGAAGCTTTCTTT
J gene: TRBJ1-5; clone size: .; CDR3 length: 15; V gene: TRBV6-2/TRBV6-3; D gene: .; CDR3 protein: CASSSDSLVYQPQHF; CDR3 DNA: TGTGCCAGCAGTTCGGACAGCCTAGTTTATCAGCCCCAGCATTTT
J gene: TRBJ1-3; clone size: .; CDR3 length: 14; V gene: TRBV10-3; D gene: .; CDR3 protein: CAISAGGKGDTIYF; CDR3 DNA: TGTGCCATCAGTGCCGGGGGAAAGGGAGACACCATATATTTT
J gene: TRBJ2-2; clone size: .; CDR3 length: 15; V gene: TRBV28; D gene: TRBD1; CDR3 protein: CASSPGTGNTGELFF; CDR3 DNA: TGTGCCAGCAGTCCCGGGACAGGAAACACCGGGGAGCTGTTTTTT
J gene: TRBJ1-1; clone size: .; CDR3 length: 15; V gene: TRBV5-8; D gene: TRBD1; CDR3 protein: CASSFIKTGSTEAFF; CDR3 DNA: TGTGCCAGCAGCTTCATTAAGACAGGGAGCACTGAAGCTTTCTTT
J gene: TRBJ1-1; clone size: .; CDR3 length: 14; V gene: TRBV6-5; D gene: TRBD1; CDR3 protein: CASSYSDRGTEAFF; CDR3 DNA: TGTGCCAGCAGTTACTCGGACAGGGGAACTGAAGCTTTCTTT
J gene: TRBJ2-3; clone size: .; CDR3 length: 18; V gene: TRBV6-1; D gene: TRBD2; CDR3 protein: CASSEMASGGRGTDTQYF; CDR3 DNA: TGTGCCAGCAGTGAAATGGCTAGCGGGGGCCGGGGCACAGATACGCAGTATTTT
J gene: TRBJ1-2; clone size: .; CDR3 length: 13; V gene: TRBV2; D gene: TRBD1; CDR3 protein: CASTGTGRNGYTF; CDR3 DNA: TGTGCCAGCACCGGGACAGGGAGGAATGGCTACACCTTC
J gene: TRBJ1-1; clone size: .; CDR3 length: 16; V gene: TRBV29-1; D gene: TRBD1; CDR3 protein: CSVQGTGLRMNTEAFF; CDR3 DNA: TGCAGCGTTCAGGGGACAGGGCTTAGGATGAACACTGAAGCTTTCTTT
J gene: TRBJ2-3; clone size: .; CDR3 length: 18; V gene: TRBV4-3; D gene: TRBD2; CDR3 protein: CASSQANVLPAGADTQYF; CDR3 DNA: TGCGCCAGCAGCCAAGCGAACGTGCTTCCAGCGGGGGCAGATACGCAGTATTTT
J gene: TRBJ2-1; clone size: .; CDR3 length: 13; V gene: TRBV11-2; D gene: .; CDR3 protein: CASSLDRWGWQFF; CDR3 DNA: TGTGCCAGCAGCTTAGATCGTTGGGGCTGGCAGTTCTTC
J gene: TRBJ1-2; clone size: .; CDR3 length: 12; V gene: TRBV2; D gene: .; CDR3 protein: CASNLRAEGYTF; CDR3 DNA: TGTGCCAGCAATCTGCGGGCGGAAGGCTACACCTTC
J gene: TRBJ1-4; clone size: .; CDR3 length: 16; V gene: TRBV5-6; D gene: TRBD1; CDR3 protein: CASSFRQGALNEKLFF; CDR3 DNA: TGTGCCAGCAGCTTCCGACAGGGGGCTCTAAATGAAAAACTGTTTTTT
J gene: TRBJ1-2; clone size: once; CDR3 length: 14; V gene: TRBV6-5; D gene: TRBD1; CDR3 protein: CASSPDRGNYGYTF; CDR3 DNA: TGTGCCAGCAGTCCCGACAGGGGAAACTATGGCTACACCTTC
J gene: TRBJ1-2; clone size: .; CDR3 length: 11; V gene: TRBV28; D gene: .; CDR3 protein: CASRRDYGYTF; CDR3 DNA: TGTGCCAGCCGGCGGGACTATGGCTACACCTTC
J gene: TRBJ1-1; clone size: .; CDR3 length: 17; V gene: TRBV7-2; D gene: .; CDR3 protein: CASSSSGFTAVNTEAFF; CDR3 DNA: TGTGCCAGCAGCTCATCCGGGTTCACGGCGGTGAACACTGAAGCTTTCTTT
J gene: TRBJ2-4; clone size: .; CDR3 length: 13; V gene: TRBV5-1; D gene: .; CDR3 protein: CASSSSGENIQYF; CDR3 DNA: TGCGCCAGCAGCTCTTCCGGGGAAAACATTCAGTACTTC